This T cell receptor beta chain was sequenced in a study of CD8+CD57+ T cells in acquired aplastic anemia. The overall study: Sorted CD4+ and CD8+ cells gave a mean 3.2 ug DNA, range 0.2 to 27.4 ug. Study-wide results and caveats: In common between the patients and the controls were twenty-nine CD8+ CDR3 sequences.

This clonotype was picked up many times. What it recognizes is unknown. Sequenced patients had shown CD8+CD57+ cell expansion by flow cytometry. Everyone among the patients had severe acquired aplastic anemia. Patients had not yet gotten any therapy when their blood was taken for sampling. For CDR3 and TCR beta VDJ profiling, genomic DNA was the template used. Each CDR3 protein gets one entry after TCRdb re-called the reads with MiXCR. Of under 200,000 distinct CDR3 sequences listed, under 55% were seen once; the top ten hold less than 3%. This clonotype was obtained from a human donor with aplastic anemia. Source material: sorted CD4+, CD8+, or CD8+CD57+ T cells (not recorded which) from PBMCs.

CDR3 region: CSAGGGRTDTQYF. In DNA form, the CDR3 reads TGCAGTGCTGGAGGGGGGCGCACAGATACGCAGTATTTT. V gene TRBV20-1 combines with J gene TRBJ2-3; D is tentatively TRBD1 or TRBD2 (6 bases each). Trimming shortened V by 5 bases and J by 1 base, and 10 bases separated the two germline ends. There are 13 residues in the CDR3. Germline V gene sequence: CDR1 DFQATT, CDR2 SNEGSKA (reference sequence).